The following is a T cell receptor (beta chain) sequence with its context. Through template switching, a universal primer site was introduced, and the cDNA contained unique molecular identifiers. TCRdb used MiXCR to reprocess the 5' RACE reads, holding one entry per CDR3 protein. The profile shows a few hundred thousand distinct CDR3 sequences, about 6.7% of them singletons. J gave up 4 bases and V 0 bases, and 12 bases lay outside the gene matches. CDR1 is DFQATT and CDR2 is SNEGSKA in the germline V gene (reference sequence). The CDR3 runs 18 residues. The data were taken from a study of identical twins. The same specimen was also included in a second study, on T cells expressing NK-cell markers.

The sequence was collected from a woman between 18 and 30 years old in good health. The rearrangement joins TRBV20-1 to TRBJ2-1, with 10 bases fitting TRBD2. Sequencing used CD8+ T cells sorted from blood. CDR3: CSARDPGFERGGYNEQFF. DNA for the CDR3: TGCAGTGCTAGAGATCCAGGCTTTGAGCGGGGGGGATACAATGAGCAGTTCTTC.